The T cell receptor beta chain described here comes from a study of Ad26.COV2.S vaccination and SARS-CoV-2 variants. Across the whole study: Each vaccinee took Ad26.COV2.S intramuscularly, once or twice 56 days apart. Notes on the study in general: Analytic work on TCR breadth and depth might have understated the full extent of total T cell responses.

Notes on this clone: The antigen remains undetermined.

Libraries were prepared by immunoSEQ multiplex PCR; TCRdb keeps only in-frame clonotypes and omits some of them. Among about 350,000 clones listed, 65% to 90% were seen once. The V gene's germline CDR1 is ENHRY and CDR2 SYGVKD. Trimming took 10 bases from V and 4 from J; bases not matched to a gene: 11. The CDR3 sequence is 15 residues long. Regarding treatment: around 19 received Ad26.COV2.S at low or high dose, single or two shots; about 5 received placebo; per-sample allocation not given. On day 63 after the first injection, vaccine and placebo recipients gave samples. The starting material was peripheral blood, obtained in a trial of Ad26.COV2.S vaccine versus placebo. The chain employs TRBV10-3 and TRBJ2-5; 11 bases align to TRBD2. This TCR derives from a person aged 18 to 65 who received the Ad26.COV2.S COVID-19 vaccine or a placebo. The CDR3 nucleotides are TGTGCCACCCTCGGGGTAGCGGGAGGGCCAGAGACCCAGTACTTC. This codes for CATLGVAGGPETQYF.